This TCR beta chain was recovered during a study of shared T cell receptors in the human thymus. Libraries were prepared by immunoSEQ multiplex PCR; TCRdb keeps only in-frame clonotypes and omits some of them. The sample includes 650,000 to 950,000 clones, over 75% of them seen just once. Germline V lookup: CDR1 SEHNR, CDR2 FQNEAQ (reference sequence). The CDR3 has 16 amino acids. The V gene lost 4 bases and the J gene lost 2 bases, with 16 bases spanning the gap. This sample was shared with a second study, whose subject was human thymus T cells.

Sequences were obtained from thymocytes. The origin of this receptor is a girl in the first two years of life with a congenital heart defect. V is TRBV7-9 and J is TRBJ2-3; weak D call: TRBD1 (6 bases). CDR3: CASSWPGRGYTDTQYF. The DNA for the CDR3 is TGTGCCAGCAGCTGGCCCGGCAGGGGCTACACAGATACGCAGTATTTT. Supplemented by reference TRBV7-9 and TRBJ2-3, the full variable domain reads DTGVSQNPRHKITKRGQNVTFRCDPISEHNRLYWYRQTLGQGPEFLTYFQNEAQLEKSRLLSDRFSAERPKGSFSTLEIQRTEQGDSAMYLCASSWPGRGYTDTQYFGPGTRLTVL.